The 15 T cell receptor beta chains below come from one sample, sequenced in a study of T cell changes during pregnancy in multiple sclerosis. Sequencing was performed with immunoSEQ multiplex PCR; in TCRdb, only in-frame clones are kept and a portion is missing. The sample comprises about 110,000 clones, 85% to 95% of which are singletons, and roughly 0.78% rests with the top ten. The sample consisted of peripheral blood, taken in the third trimester of pregnancy. The receptors were sampled from a female donor in good health, enrolled as a control in a pregnancy study.

This clone was counted once. The V call is TRBV11-1, the J call TRBJ1-5; D gene unclear. The germline V gene encodes CDR1 SGHAT and CDR2 FQDESV (reference sequence). The length of the CDR3 is 13 residues. V dropped 1 base and J dropped 7 bases, with 8 bases sitting between them. DNA for the CDR3: TGTGCCAGCAGCTTAGGGGTGAGGCAGCCCCAGCATTTT. This encodes CASSLGVRQPQHF.

This clone occurred once. The chain links TRBV5-1 to TRBJ2-1; tentative D call: TRBD2 (5 bases). V was clipped by 4 bases and J by 8 bases, with 19 bases between them. The CDR3 runs to 15 residues. Germline V gives CDR1 SGHRS, CDR2 YFSETQ. CDR3 sequence reads: CASSPEGRGSDEQFF. In DNA form, the CDR3 reads TGCGCCAGCAGCCCCGAAGGTCGCGGGTCTGATGAGCAGTTCTTC.

This rearrangement joins TRBV7-2 to TRBJ2-1, with TRBD1 matching 8 bases. The CDR3 is 15 residues long. The ends lost 3 bases at V and 8 bases at J; junction bases unmatched: 9. The germline gives CDR1 SGHTA, CDR2 FQGNSA. The CDR3: CASSFRTGFGDEQFF. The CDR3 DNA is TGTGCCAGCAGCTTCAGGACAGGGTTCGGCGATGAGCAGTTCTTC.

This clone was observed a handful of times. The rearrangement uses TRBV7-8 and TRBJ1-1, with D perhaps TRBD1 (5 bases). CDR3 length: 14 amino acids. V shed 5 bases and J shed 1 base, with 11 bases lying between them. CDR1 and CDR2 (germline): SGHVS, FQNEAQ. This CDR3 is CASSALTENTEAFF. The CDR3 bases are TGTGCCAGCAGCGCCCTGACAGAGAACACTGAAGCTTTCTTT.

The rearrangement links TRBV30 to TRBJ2-1, with D possibly matching TRBD1 (6 bases). From germline, CDR1 is GTSNPN and CDR2 SVGIG (reference sequence). The V end lost 3 bases, the J end lost 4 bases, and 7 bases lay between the germline ends. The length of the CDR3 is 12 residues. This CDR3 reads CAWRGGYNEQFF. CDR3 DNA sequence: TGTGCCTGGAGAGGGGGTTACAATGAGCAGTTCTTC.

The chain employs TRBV2 and TRBJ2-1, with TRBD2 as a possible D gene (5 bases). Trimming cost V 0 bases and J 4 bases, with 13 bases left between them. The CDR3 is made up of 16 amino acids. CDR1 and CDR2 (germline): SNHLY, FYNNEI. CDR3 sequence reads: CASSEAPGGPYNEQFF. CDR3 DNA: TGTGCCAGCAGTGAAGCCCCTGGCGGGCCTTACAATGAGCAGTTCTTC.

The CDR3 here is CASSPSRTDTQYF. CDR3 DNA: TGTGCCAGCTCACCTTCTCGCACAGATACGCAGTATTTT. The gene calls are TRBV18 and TRBJ2-3; D gene ambiguous. Germline CDR1 KGHSH, CDR2 LQKENI. V dropped 3 bases and J dropped 1 base, with 5 bases sitting between them. The CDR3 sequence is 13 residues long.

The rearrangement uses TRBV4-1 and TRBJ1-1; 7 positions agree with TRBD1. V dropped 1 base and J dropped 0; count of bases not matched to a gene: 2. Germline V gene lookup returns CDR1 MGHRA and CDR2 YSYEKL. The CDR3 is made up of 15 amino acids. The DNA for the CDR3 is TGCGCCAGCAGCCAAGGACAGGGCATGAACACTGAAGCTTTCTTT. Translation gives CASSQGQGMNTEAFF.

This chain joins TRBV25-1 and TRBJ1-2, with 9 bases matching TRBD1. Germline assignment: CDR1 MGHDK and CDR2 SYGVNS. Trimming cost V 4 bases and J 5 bases; bases outside gene matches: 5. The CDR3 totals 14 residues. Here the CDR3 reads CASSGTGVWYGYTF. The CDR3 DNA sequence: TGTGCCAGCAGTGGGACAGGGGTATGGTATGGCTACACCTTC.

The CDR3 coding sequence is TGCAGCGTTGAGGGGAGACTGAACACTGAAGCTTTCTTT. This encodes CSVEGRLNTEAFF. The chain couples TRBV29-1 to TRBJ1-1; D gene ambiguous. The CDR3 spans 13 residues. V lost 3 bases, J lost 0 bases, and 8 bases lay in between. Germline V gene lookup returns CDR1 SQVTM and CDR2 ANQGSEA.

The CDR3 sequence is CASSYYSTGSGNTIYF. The DNA for the CDR3 is TGTGCCAGCAGTTATTACTCTACAGGGAGTGGAAACACCATATATTTT. This chain joins TRBV6-5 and TRBJ1-3; tentatively, D is TRBD1 (6 bases). This CDR3 region has 16 residues. Per germline, CDR1 MNHEY and CDR2 SVGAGI. Trimming took 3 bases from V and 3 from J, leaving 15 bases between them.

The V call is TRBV28, the J call TRBJ1-4; D unresolved. CDR3 length: 13 amino acids. Germline V gene sequence: CDR1 MDHEN, CDR2 SYDVKM. With 4 bases removed from V and 1 base from J, the gap between germline ends came to 4 bases. The DNA for the CDR3 is TGTGCCAGCAGTTCCTTAACTAATGAAAAACTGTTTTTT. It is translated as CASSSLTNEKLFF.

This chain links TRBV7-9 with TRBJ2-6; 9 bases are a match to TRBD1. The V gene end was trimmed by 10 bases and the J gene end by 1 base; junction bases not matched to a gene: 14. This CDR3 comprises 18 residues. Germline V lookup: CDR1 SEHNR, CDR2 FQNEAQ (reference sequence). The DNA for the CDR3 is TGTGCCATCGTCGACCCGGGGACAGGGTATTCTGGGGCCAACGTCCTGACTTTC. It encodes CAIVDPGTGYSGANVLTF.

The chain links TRBV10-2 to TRBJ2-1; TRBD1 agrees at 9 bases. The germline gives CDR1 WSHSY, CDR2 SAAADI. V lost 3 bases and J lost 8; bases outside the gene matches: 8. The CDR3 consists of 15 residues. CDR3: CASSEAGQGFYEQFF. The CDR3 nucleotides read TGCGCCAGCAGTGAAGCGGGACAGGGTTTCTATGAGCAGTTCTTC.

The V call is TRBV11-3, the J call TRBJ1-5; weak D call: TRBD1 (6 bases). V gave up 5 bases and J gave up 5 bases, with 13 bases separating them. The CDR3 is 14 amino acids. The germline gives CDR1 SGHNT, CDR2 YENEEA. CDR3 coding DNA: TGTGCCAGCAGCCTCGGACAGAGCGATCAGCCCCAGCATTTT. Amino acids: CASSLGQSDQPQHF.